This is a list of T cell receptor beta chains from one sample in a study of CD8 T cells in ankylosing spondylitis. TCRdb ran MiXCR on the 5' RACE reads and lists one entry per CDR3 protein. The data contain 350,000 or so distinct CDR3 sequences, around 7.6% of them seen just once; the ten biggest clones take up roughly 14%. Sequenced material: blood, either unsorted or a sorted T cell fraction (not recorded which). Every receptor here comes from a male donor with ankylosing spondylitis. Each CDR3 is given with its conserved first and last residue. A D gene is named only where the DNA matches it firmly. For some rows the clone size is stated as once, few or many, or as a class when expanded; others skip it.

j_call d_call v_call clone_size cdr3_nt cdr3_aa
TRBJ2-3 TRBD2 TRBV19 few TGTGCCAGTAGTATCAGGGGGACTAGCAGCCTAGATACGCAGTATTTT CASSIRGTSSLDTQYF
TRBJ2-3 TRBD2 TRBV7-2 few TGTGCCAGCAGCTTAGGACTAGCGGGAGGGGTTACGCAGTATTTT CASSLGLAGGVTQYF
TRBJ2-2 TRBD2 TRBV20-1 few TGCAGTGCAACGGGACTAGATACCGGGGAGCTGTTTTTT CSATGLDTGELFF
TRBJ2-7 . TRBV12-3/TRBV12-4 many TGTGCCAGCAGTTCCATACCGCATTCCTACGAGCAGTACTTC CASSSIPHSYEQYF
TRBJ1-2 . TRBV29-1 few TGCAGCGTGCTTCAGGGCAACTATGGCTACACCTTC CSVLQGNYGYTF
TRBJ2-1 . TRBV3-1 many TGTGCCAGCAGCCAAGGCACGGTTTATGAGCAGTTCTTC CASSQGTVYEQFF
TRBJ2-1 TRBD2 TRBV5-1 many TGCGCCAGCAGCGCTCTTCGAGCGGGAGGCCTCAATGAGCAGTTCTTC CASSALRAGGLNEQFF
TRBJ2-3 . TRBV27 . TGTGCCAGCAGTTTCATGCGGAATTCAGATACGCAGTATTTT CASSFMRNSDTQYF
TRBJ2-2 . TRBV3-1 many TGTGCCAGCAGCCAAGATGCCTCAAACACCGGGGAGCTGTTTTTT CASSQDASNTGELFF
TRBJ2-7 TRBD2 TRBV5-6 few TGTGCCAGCAGCTTGCCACTGGGGCGGGACTACTACGAGCAGTACTTC CASSLPLGRDYYEQYF
TRBJ1-5 . TRBV7-2 . TGTGCCTCAGTCGGCGGGGGCAATCAGCCCCAGCATTTT CASVGGGNQPQHF
TRBJ2-2 TRBD1 TRBV6-1 . TGTGCCAGCGGGACAGGGAGGAGTACCGGGGAGCTGTTTTTT CASGTGRSTGELFF
TRBJ1-5 . TRBV29-1 . TGCAGCGTTGAAGATCAACCTGGGGATAGCAATCAGCCCCAGCATTTT CSVEDQPGDSNQPQHF